These T cell receptor beta chains were read from a single sample in a study of blood T cell repertoires in COVID-19. Assay used: immunoSEQ multiplex PCR; TCRdb lists only in-frame clones, some missing. The sample contains 200,000 to 250,000 clones, 65% to 85% of which appear only once. The sequenced material came from PBMCs or T cells enriched from blood (not recorded which). Receptors were obtained from a man aged 25 to 40 with acute COVID-19. Each CDR3 is given with its conserved first and last residue. D genes are given only for firm matches. Size is omitted from some rows. Given values are once, few, many or a class for expanded clones.

D | size | J | V | DNA | CDR3
TRBD1 | - | TRBJ1-2 | TRBV5-1 | TGCGCCAGCAGCCCGGGACAGGATTTTGATGGCTACACCTTC | CASSPGQDFDGYTF
TRBD1 | few | TRBJ1-5 | TRBV6-5 | TGTGCCAGCAGTACTACAGGGGGCGGCCAGCCCCAGCATTTT | CASSTTGGGQPQHF
- | - | TRBJ2-5 | TRBV30 | TGTGCCTGGAGTCTCGGGGTCGGTCGGGAGACCCAGTACTTC | CAWSLGVGRETQYF
- | - | TRBJ2-3 | TRBV7-3 | TGTGCCAGCAGCGCCTATCCCACAGATACGCAGTATTTT | CASSAYPTDTQYF
TRBD2 | - | TRBJ2-1 | TRBV7-3 | TGTGCCAGCAGCGGACAGACTAGCGGGGGGGTTAATGAGCAGTTCTTC | CASSGQTSGGVNEQFF
- | - | TRBJ2-7 | TRBV4-1 | TGCGCCAGCAGCCCCCCCCACGGCGAGCAGTACTTC | CASSPPHGEQYF
- | - | TRBJ2-7 | TRBV23-1 | TGCGCCAGCAGTCCCTCCGGGACAATCAACGAGCAGTACTTC | CASSPSGTINEQYF
- | - | TRBJ1-1 | TRBV7-7 | TGTGCCAGCAGCTTTCCGGGACACTCAAACACTGAAGCTTTCTTT | CASSFPGHSNTEAFF
TRBD1 | - | TRBJ2-1 | TRBV27 | TGTGCCAGCAGTTTGCGGACGACAGGGGGCTTCAATGAGCAGTTCTTC | CASSLRTTGGFNEQFF
- | - | TRBJ1-1 | TRBV27 | TGTGCCAGCAGTAGACTAACCACGGGGGGCACTGAAGCTTTCTTT | CASSRLTTGGTEAFF
- | - | TRBJ1-1 | TRBV2 | TGTGCCAGCAGCCTTAAGCCGAACACTGAAGCTTTCTTT | CASSLKPNTEAFF
- | few | TRBJ1-5 | TRBV6-6 | TGTGCCAGCCGTACAGGGAGCAATCAGCCCCAGCATTTT | CASRTGSNQPQHF
TRBD1 | - | TRBJ2-7 | TRBV11-2 | TGTGCCAGCAGCTCGGACCCGGGACAGTACGAGCAGTACTTC | CASSSDPGQYEQYF
- | - | TRBJ2-2 | TRBV10-3 | TGTGCCATCACCGAAAGAGGCACCGGGGAGCTGTTTTTT | CAITERGTGELFF
TRBD1 | - | TRBJ1-4 | TRBV5-5 | TGTGCCAGCAGTCCAGGACAGGTTTGGCAAAAACTGTTTTTT | CASSPGQVWQKLFF
- | - | TRBJ1-1 | TRBV12-3/TRBV12-4 | TGTGCCAGCAATGGGGTGCAAGGAGGCGGAGCTTTCTTT | CASNGVQGGGAFF
- | - | TRBJ1-2 | TRBV18 | TGTGCCAGCTCGGGGGGGACCACCTATGGCTACACCTTC | CASSGGTTYGYTF
- | few | TRBJ1-2 | TRBV20-1 | TGCAGTGCTAGTACAGTGACGTCGGGGCAGGGGACCTATGGCTACACCTTC | CSASTVTSGQGTYGYTF
- | - | TRBJ1-6 | TRBV23-1 | TGCGCCAGCAGTCAATGTGGACAGCTTTATTCACCCCTCCACTTT | CASSQCGQLYSPLHF
- | once | TRBJ1-6 | TRBV19 | TGTGCCAGTATCACGACGGCGGGGGGGTCTAATTCACCCCTCCACTTT | CASITTAGGSNSPLHF
- | once | TRBJ1-6 | TRBV6-1 | TGTGCCAGCAGTGAAGTGATGGGGGCCACAGGGAGATACTCACCCCTCCACTTT | CASSEVMGATGRYSPLHF
- | - | TRBJ2-7 | TRBV5-6 | TGTGCCAGCAGCCCCTGGCAAGCGAAATACGAGCAGTACTTC | CASSPWQAKYEQYF
TRBD1 | - | TRBJ2-3 | TRBV15 | TGTGCCACCAGCAGGGACAGGGGCCGCACAGATACGCAGTATTTT | CATSRDRGRTDTQYF
- | - | TRBJ1-5 | TRBV4-1 | TGCGCCAGCAGCCAAGAAGTGCGGGGCAATCAGCCCCAGCATTTT | CASSQEVRGNQPQHF
TRBD1 | once | TRBJ1-4 | TRBV10-3 | TGTGCCATCTCGCGCGGGCAGGGACACGGTGGACAGGGTAAATCTTCGGTAAAACTGTTTTTT | CAISRGQGHGGQGKSSVKLFF
TRBD1 | few | TRBJ2-3 | TRBV3-1/TRBV3-2 | TGTGCCAGCAGCCCTACGACAGGGAGCACAGATACGCAGTATTTT | CASSPTTGSTDTQYF
- | - | TRBJ1-4 | TRBV28 | TGTGCCAGCACCCTGGTCAGGGCCGGTGAAAAACTGTTTTTT | CASTLVRAGEKLFF
TRBD1 | - | TRBJ2-3 | TRBV15 | TGTGCCACCCGGACAGGGGACACAGATACGCAGTATTTT | CATRTGDTDTQYF